This TCR beta chain stems from a study of beta chain features in type 1 diabetes. The study, taken as a whole, reports: Amplification by PCR could prefer shorter templates, with the same effect in patients and controls.

Details on this clone: What it binds is unknown. The sample holds other DNA sequences that translate to the same CDR3.

Expressed TCRB transcripts got sequenced, as all isolated RNA was reverse transcribed. Some clones are missing from TCRdb's copy, which holds only in-frame ones; the method was immunoSEQ multiplex PCR. This table has 400,000 to 500,000 clones, 14% appearing once. There are 13 residues in the CDR3. Germline V lookup: CDR1 SGHNT, CDR2 YYREEE (reference sequence). V lost 4 bases, J lost 1 base, and 2 bases stayed unmatched. The chain is built from TRBV5-4 and TRBJ2-7, with 7 positions matching TRBD1. The TCR originated in a man aged 30 to 45 in good health. The sample taken for sequencing was naive CD4+ T cells from blood. CDR3 sequence reads: CASSTTGSYEQYF. The DNA of the CDR3 is TGTGCCAGCAGCACGACAGGGTCCTACGAGCAGTACTTC. Complete variable domain (other parts from reference TRBV5-4 and TRBJ2-7): ETGVTQSPTHLIKTRGQQVTLRCSSQSGHNTVSWYQQALGQGPQFIFQYYREEENGRGNFPPRFSGLQFPNYSSELNVNALELDDSALYLCASSTTGSYEQYFGPGTRLTVT.